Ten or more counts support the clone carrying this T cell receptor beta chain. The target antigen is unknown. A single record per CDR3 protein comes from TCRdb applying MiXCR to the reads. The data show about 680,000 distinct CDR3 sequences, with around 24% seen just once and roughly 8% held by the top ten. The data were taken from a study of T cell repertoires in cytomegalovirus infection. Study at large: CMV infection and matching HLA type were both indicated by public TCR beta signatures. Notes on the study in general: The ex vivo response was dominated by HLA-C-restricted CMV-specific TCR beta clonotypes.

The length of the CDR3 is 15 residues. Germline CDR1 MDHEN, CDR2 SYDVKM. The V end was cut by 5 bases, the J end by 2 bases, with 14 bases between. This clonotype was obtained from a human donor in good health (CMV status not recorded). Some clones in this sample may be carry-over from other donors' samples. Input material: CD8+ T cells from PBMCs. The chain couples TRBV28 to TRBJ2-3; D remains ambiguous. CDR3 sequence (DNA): TGTGCCAGCAGTCTTACAGAACTACTCACAGATACGCAGTATTTT. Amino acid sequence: CASSLTELLTDTQYF.